This T cell receptor (beta chain) stems from a study of identifying expanded T cells in peripheral blood. General study points: Differentially abundant clones: 1 to 1.5 between replicates, around 16 at approximately 14 days, under 25 at four.

In its sample, this clone was seen once. No antigen is known for it. Method: immunoSEQ multiplex PCR; TCRdb's copy keeps in-frame clones and lacks some. The table has 120,000 or so clones, around 84% seen once; the top ten hold around 3.3%. This TCR came from a person aged 18 to 75 in good health. The sequencing input was blood.

The CDR3 DNA follows: TGCGCCAGCAGCCAAGATCAGGGGAGCTCTGGGGCCAACGTCCTGACTTTC. Its protein is CASSQDQGSSGANVLTF. J is TRBJ2-6 and V is TRBV4-3, with D possibly matching TRBD1 (6 bases). This CDR3 contains 17 residues. CDR1 is LGHNA and CDR2 is YSLEER in the germline V gene. V was cut by 0 bases and J by 0 bases, with 9 bases left in between.